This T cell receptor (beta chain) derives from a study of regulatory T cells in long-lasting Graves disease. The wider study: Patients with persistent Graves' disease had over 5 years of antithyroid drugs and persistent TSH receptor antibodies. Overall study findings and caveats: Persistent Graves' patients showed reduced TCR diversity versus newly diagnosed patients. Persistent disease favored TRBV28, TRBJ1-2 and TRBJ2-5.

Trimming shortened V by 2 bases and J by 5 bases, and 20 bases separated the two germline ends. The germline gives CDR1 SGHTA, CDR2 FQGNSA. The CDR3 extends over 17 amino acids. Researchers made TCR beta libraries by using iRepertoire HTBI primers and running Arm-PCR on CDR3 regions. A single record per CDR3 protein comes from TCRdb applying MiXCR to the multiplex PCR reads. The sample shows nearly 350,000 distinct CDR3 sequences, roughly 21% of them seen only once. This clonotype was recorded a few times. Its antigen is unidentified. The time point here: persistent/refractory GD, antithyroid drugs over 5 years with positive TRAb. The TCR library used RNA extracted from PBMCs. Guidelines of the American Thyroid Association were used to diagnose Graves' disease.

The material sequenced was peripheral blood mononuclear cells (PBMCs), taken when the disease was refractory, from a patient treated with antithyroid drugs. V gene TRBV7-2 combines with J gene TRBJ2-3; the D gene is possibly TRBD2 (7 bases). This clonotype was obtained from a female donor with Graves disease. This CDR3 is CASSLRIRGGPIDTQYF. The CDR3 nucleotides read TGTGCCAGCAGCTTACGGATAAGGGGGGGGCCCATAGATACGCAGTATTTT.